The 13 T cell receptor beta chains given below trace back to one sample, sequenced in a study of T cell repertoires in cytomegalovirus infection. One entry per CDR3 protein, called by TCRdb with MiXCR from the reads. The sample lists about 890,000 distinct CDR3 sequences; around 29% were seen once. Antigens of these TCRs are unknown. The sample in question was cultured CD8+ T cells from PBMCs, obtained from culture after CMV antigen stimulation. The receptors shown here come from a human donor in good health (CMV status not recorded). Some clones in this sample may be carry-over from other donors' samples.

The CDR3 is CASSEAVYGQGESPDTQYF. In DNA form, the CDR3 reads TGTGCCAGCAGTGAAGCGGTCTATGGACAGGGGGAGAGCCCAGATACGCAGTATTTT. The rearrangement uses TRBV6-1 and TRBJ2-3, with 10 bases fitting TRBD1. Losses at the gene ends were 0 bases for V and 4 bases for J; bases not matched to a gene: 13. Germline V gene data show CDR1 as MNHNS and CDR2 as SASEGT. This CDR3 is built from 19 residues.

The chain employs TRBV6-9 and TRBJ2-6, with D possibly matching TRBD2 (5 bases). V was shortened by 6 bases and J by 4 bases, with 13 bases between the two germline ends. The V gene's germline CDR1 is MNHGY and CDR2 SVAAGI. The CDR3 sequence is 15 residues long. The CDR3 bases are TGTGCCAGCAGACTTTCCTTAGCGGGGGCCAACGTCCTGACTTTC. Protein product: CASRLSLAGANVLTF.

The rearrangement joins TRBV25-1 to TRBJ2-5; 9 bases map to TRBD1. Germline loops: CDR1 MGHDK, CDR2 SYGVNS. V dropped 0 bases and J dropped 5; count of bases not matched to a gene: 7. CDR3 length: 16 residues. CDR3 region: CASSEYADRGSETQYF. The CDR3 DNA is TGTGCCAGCAGTGAATATGCAGACAGGGGGTCGGAGACCCAGTACTTC.

This clonotype was seen a handful of times. The genes are TRBV28 and TRBJ2-6, with 8 bases identical to TRBD1. V lost 3 bases to trimming and J lost 0 bases; unmatched junction nucleotides: 7. CDR1 and CDR2 from the germline V gene are MDHEN and SYDVKM. The CDR3 length is 18 residues. The CDR3 spells CASSFWGQAYSGANVLTF. The CDR3 nucleotides read TGTGCCAGCAGTTTTTGGGGACAGGCTTACTCTGGGGCCAACGTCCTGACTTTC.

This clonotype showed up many times. The rearrangement joins TRBV7-2 to TRBJ2-1; no clear D gene. Trimming left V 1 base short and J 1 base short, with 8 bases between. This CDR3 contains 15 residues. In germline, CDR1 is SGHTA, CDR2 FQGNSA. CDR3 loop: CASSLDPVSYNEQFF. CDR3 DNA: TGTGCCAGCAGCTTAGACCCAGTTTCCTACAATGAGCAGTTCTTC.

This chain links TRBV19 with TRBJ1-2, with 7 bases fitting TRBD1. The CDR3 has 12 residues. V dropped 4 bases and J dropped 6; count of bases not matched to a gene: 2. The V gene's germline CDR1 is LNHDA and CDR2 SQIVND (reference sequence). CDR3 nucleotides: TGTGCCAGTAGTAAGACAGGGAATGGCTACACCTTC. Translated, it gives CASSKTGNGYTF.

The chain employs TRBV20-1 and TRBJ2-3, with D perhaps matching TRBD2 (6 bases). This CDR3 comprises 16 residues. Germline lookup yields CDR1 DFQATT and CDR2 SNEGSKA (reference sequence). The V gene lost 0 bases and the J gene lost 0 bases, with 13 bases spanning the gap. CDR3 region: CSARDQGGTSTDTQYF. CDR3 in DNA: TGCAGTGCTAGAGATCAAGGAGGGACTAGCACAGATACGCAGTATTTT.

Points on this clonotype: With a much larger clone just one base away, this may be a read error. This chain links TRBV6-8 with TRBJ1-1; a possible D gene is TRBD1 (5 bases). Germline assignment: CDR1 MNHGY and CDR2 SAAAGT. The CDR3 runs to 12 residues. The CDR3 region is CVSAQGYTEAFF. The CDR3 DNA reads as TGTGTCAGCGCGCAGGGATACACTGAAGCTTTCTTT.

Turning to this clonotype: Lacking the conserved final phenylalanine or tryptophan, this CDR3 likely reflects a read error. The chain has TRBV7-9 and TRBJ1-4, with 7 bases aligning to TRBD1. The V and J ends lost 7 bases and 8 bases, in that order; junction bases with no gene match: 10. Germline lookup yields CDR1 SEHNR and CDR2 FQNEAQ (reference sequence). This CDR3 is built from 14 residues. As DNA, the CDR3 is TGTGCCAGCACATCGGACAGGTCACCAGAAAAACTGTTTCTT. Amino acids: CASTSDRSPEKLFL.

This clonotype has a count of ten or more. This chain joins TRBV4-1 and TRBJ2-1, with D unresolved. This CDR3 has 15 residues. V lost 0 bases and J lost 2, with 8 bases in between. Germline-derived CDR1 and CDR2 are MGHRA and YSYEKL. The CDR3 reads CASSQDRATYNEQFF. In DNA form, the CDR3 reads TGCGCCAGCAGCCAAGATCGGGCCACCTACAATGAGCAGTTCTTC.

The chain combines TRBV6-2 or TRBV6-3 with TRBJ2-7; D is uncertain. The CDR3 length is 15 residues. The V end was cut by 6 bases, the J end by 0 bases, with 15 bases between. CDR1 and CDR2 from the germline V gene are MNHEY and SVGEGT. The CDR3 nucleotides read TGTGCCAGCAGCTTCGGGCCGAGAAGCTCCTACGAGCAGTACGTC. Encoded protein: CASSFGPRSSYEQYV.

The chain uses TRBV29-1 and TRBJ1-2; no reliable D call. This CDR3 contains 12 residues. The V end lost 5 bases, the J end lost 0 bases, and 7 bases lay between the germline ends. Germline CDR1 reads SQVTM; CDR2 reads ANQGSEA. The CDR3 nucleotides are TGCAGCGTTCCGGCGACTAACTATGGCTACACCTTC. It is translated as CSVPATNYGYTF.

The rearrangement links TRBV5-1 to TRBJ1-4; a possible D gene is TRBD1 (5 bases). Trimming removed 1 base from V and 5 bases from J, with 9 bases in between. Germline V gives CDR1 SGHRS, CDR2 YFSETQ. The CDR3 is 14 amino acids. The CDR3 here is CASSLRGLNEKLFF. CDR3 nucleotides: TGCGCCAGCAGCTTGCGGGGCTTAAATGAAAAACTGTTTTTT.